This TCR beta chain was captured by sequencing in a study of shared clonotypes between healthy human individuals. The method was immunoSEQ multiplex PCR; TCRdb's version includes in-frame clones alone and lacks a portion of them. The sample has around 2,000,000 clones; roughly 91% are singletons. Study-wide points: Memory subsets generally showed smaller estimated richness than naive subsets did.

The naive CD8 population came from CD45RO-negative cells selected for CCR7, without terminally differentiated effector memory CD45RA+ cells. A remark on this clone: Its specificity is unknown.

The sequence was obtained from a man younger than 35 in good health. Some clones in this sample may be carry-over from other donors' samples. Sample: naive CD8+ T cells from PBMCs.

DNA for the CDR3: TGTGCCAGCAGCTTCCCCCTGCAGGGTACAACAGATACGCAGTATTTT. Translation gives CASSFPLQGTTDTQYF. The genes are TRBV13 and TRBJ2-3; maybe TRBD1 (5 bases). Trimming removed 3 bases at V and 3 bases at J, with 16 bases between. CDR3 length: 16 residues. The germline gives CDR1 PRHDT, CDR2 FYEKMQ (reference sequence).